This TCR beta chain was found in a study of cytomegalovirus exposure and HLA in healthy donors. Findings and caveats of the study: Using the classifier, cytomegalovirus status was reportedly diagnosed with high specificity and sensitivity.

The CDR3 extends over 14 amino acids. CDR1 MNHEY and CDR2 SVGAGI come from the germline V gene. A remark on this clone: Its antigen is undetermined. At one boundary the junction diverges from the germline segment, which might be a read error.

PCR primers comprised 60 Vbeta and 13 Jbeta primers. Profiling relied on immunoSEQ multiplex PCR, and the TCRdb table lists in-frame clones only, not all of them. The sample has some 140,000 clones, 60% to 75% seen once. This sequence joins TRBV6-5 and TRBJ2-4; D possibly corresponds to TRBD2 (6 bases). Sequencing was carried out using PBMCs. The TCR comes from a young man in good health and CMV-seronegative. The CDR3 sequence is CASSPAGQGNSQYF. DNA for the CDR3: TGTGCCAGCAGCCCGGCGGGGCAGGGAAACAGTCAGTACTTC.